These T cell receptor beta chains were read from a single sample in a study of lymphopenia after photon versus proton radiotherapy. Using immunoSEQ multiplex PCR, the repertoire was profiled, and TCRdb retains in-frame clones only, with some absent. The sample gives tens of thousands of clones, about 85% of which show up once; 2% to 2.5% is in the top ten. The specimen was peripheral blood, collected from a patient treated with photon-based radiotherapy. These receptors all come from a man aged 35 to 55 with gastric cancer. CDR3s include the opening cysteine and the closing phenylalanine or tryptophan. Each record gives: D gene, J gene, clone size, V gene, CDR3 protein, CDR3 DNA. The D gene is left open where the match is weak. Size tells how often a clone was seen (once, few, many) or the class of an expanded clone, and some rows leave it out.

-	TRBJ2-2	-	TRBV7-2	CASSPQYGVGELFF	TGTGCCAGCAGCCCCCAGTACGGGGTCGGGGAGCTGTTTTTT
-	TRBJ1-1	few	TRBV19	CAARDSMNTEAFF	TGTGCCGCCCGGGACTCTATGAACACTGAAGCTTTCTTT
TRBD1	TRBJ1-6	-	TRBV30	CAWRGQGRSPLHF	TGTGCCTGGAGAGGACAGGGGAGGTCACCCCTCCACTTT
-	TRBJ1-1	-	TRBV2	CASTGGDTHTEAFF	TGTGCCAGCACTGGGGGGGACACACACACTGAAGCTTTCTTT
TRBD1	TRBJ1-1	-	TRBV5-6	CASSLDRGNTEAFF	TGTGCCAGCAGCTTGGACAGGGGGAACACTGAAGCTTTCTTT
-	TRBJ1-1	-	TRBV11-2	CASSLGAPGTEAFF	TGTGCCAGCAGCTTAGGGGCGCCTGGTACTGAAGCTTTCTTT
-	TRBJ1-5	-	TRBV27	CASSLSRGAGYQPQHF	TGTGCCAGCAGTTTATCACGGGGGGCAGGGTATCAGCCCCAGCATTTT
-	TRBJ1-5	-	TRBV10-3	CAISDGGSQPQHF	TGTGCCATCAGTGACGGGGGCAGTCAGCCCCAGCATTTT
-	TRBJ1-1	-	TRBV6-6	CASSYSSSRGPEAFF	TGTGCCAGCAGTTACTCGAGTAGCAGGGGCCCTGAAGCTTTCTTT
-	TRBJ2-7	-	TRBV12-5	CASGLSDRPSYEQYF	TGTGCTAGTGGTTTGTCTGACCGCCCCTCCTACGAGCAGTACTTC
TRBD1	TRBJ2-7	-	TRBV11-2	CASSSYRGTNYEQYF	TGTGCCAGCAGCTCCTACAGGGGAACAAACTACGAGCAGTACTTC
-	TRBJ1-1	-	TRBV2	CASPGGGPLGPEAFF	TGTGCCAGCCCCGGGGGGGGGCCCCTAGGCCCAGAAGCTTTCTTT
TRBD1	TRBJ2-2	-	TRBV5-7	CASSQSNGTGVKTGELFF	TGTGCCAGCAGCCAATCTAACGGGACAGGGGTGAAAACCGGGGAGCTGTTTTTT
TRBD2	TRBJ2-3	-	TRBV9	CASSVGLAGPTDTQYF	TGTGCCAGCAGCGTAGGACTAGCGGGGCCCACAGATACGCAGTATTTT
TRBD2	TRBJ2-5	-	TRBV7-2	CATGAGQETQYF	TGTGCCACGGGAGCGGGGCAAGAGACCCAGTACTTC
TRBD1	TRBJ2-5	-	TRBV11-2	CASSSRTGHEGTQYF	TGTGCCAGCAGCTCCCGGACAGGGCATGAAGGGACCCAGTACTTC
-	TRBJ2-7	-	TRBV7-3	CASSQAGSYEQYF	TGTGCCAGCAGTCAGGCGGGCTCCTACGAGCAGTACTTC
-	TRBJ1-1	once	TRBV10-3	CAISRGLDTEAFF	TGTGCCATCAGTCGGGGATTGGACACTGAAGCTTTCTTT
-	TRBJ2-5	once	TRBV9	CASSVAPSRETQYF	TGTGCCAGCAGCGTAGCCCCTAGTCGGGAGACCCAGTACTTC
-	TRBJ1-1	-	TRBV30	CAWRPYKTSVHTEAFF	TGTGCCTGGAGACCTTATAAAACCTCCGTTCACACTGAAGCTTTCTTT
-	TRBJ1-1	-	TRBV5-6	CASNYRDWGEAFF	TGTGCCAGCAATTACAGGGACTGGGGTGAAGCTTTCTTT
TRBD1	TRBJ2-2	-	TRBV7-9	CASSKRDREGAGELFF	TGTGCCAGCAGCAAACGGGACAGGGAAGGGGCCGGGGAGCTGTTTTTT
-	TRBJ1-2	-	TRBV29-1	CSVVGFYGYTF	TGCAGCGTTGTAGGCTTTTATGGCTACACCTTC
-	TRBJ2-5	-	TRBV6-6	CASSYLTGPFQETQYF	TGTGCCAGCAGTTACCTAACAGGGCCTTTTCAAGAGACCCAGTACTTC
-	TRBJ1-2	-	TRBV11-2	CASTLVPGWNYGYTF	TGTGCCAGCACGCTTGTACCAGGGTGGAACTATGGCTACACCTTC
TRBD1	TRBJ2-5	-	TRBV4-1	CASSQDARGETQYF	TGCGCCAGCAGCCAAGATGCCAGGGGGGAGACCCAGTACTTC
TRBD1	TRBJ1-1	-	TRBV28	CAIRFLTGVSGNTEAFF	TGTGCCATCCGGTTCTTGACAGGGGTATCGGGAAACACTGAAGCTTTCTTT
-	TRBJ1-2	-	TRBV5-4	CASSSRAHRDYGYTF	TGTGCCAGCAGCTCACGAGCCCACAGAGATTACGGCTACACCTTC
-	TRBJ2-5	-	TRBV2	CASSKEVQETQYF	TGTGCCAGCAGTAAGGAAGTTCAGGAGACCCAGTACTTC
-	TRBJ2-2	-	TRBV19	CASSMRYTTPNTGELFF	TGTGCCAGTAGTATGCGGTACACGACGCCGAACACCGGGGAGCTGTTTTTT
TRBD2	TRBJ2-2	-	TRBV9	CASSVRGANTGELFF	TGTGCCAGCAGCGTACGGGGGGCGAACACCGGGGAGCTGTTTTTT
-	TRBJ1-3	-	TRBV29-1	CSVETDGNTIYF	TGCAGCGTTGAGACAGATGGAAACACCATATATTTT
-	TRBJ1-1	-	TRBV27	CASSHRPNTEAFF	TGTGCCAGCAGTCACAGGCCGAACACTGAAGCTTTCTTT
-	TRBJ1-5	-	TRBV4-1	CASSLAGSYSNQPQHF	TGCGCCAGCAGCCTCGCGGGCAGCTATAGCAATCAGCCCCAGCATTTT
-	TRBJ2-5	-	TRBV25-1	CASSESGVETQYF	TGTGCCAGCAGTGAGTCAGGGGTAGAGACCCAGTACTTC
TRBD2	TRBJ2-7	few	TRBV4-2	CASSQTTTSGGAYEQYF	TGTGCCAGCAGCCAAACAACGACTAGCGGGGGGGCCTACGAGCAGTACTTC
TRBD1	TRBJ1-2	-	TRBV16	CASSILTGGTNYGYTF	TGTGCCAGCAGCATCCTAACAGGGGGGACTAACTATGGCTACACCTTC
-	TRBJ1-5	-	TRBV6-6	CASVDSGNQPQHF	TGTGCCAGCGTGGACAGCGGCAATCAGCCCCAGCATTTT
-	TRBJ1-3	-	TRBV4-3	CASSQDLGVSGNTIYF	TGCGCCAGCAGCCAAGATCTTGGGGTCTCTGGAAACACCATATATTTT
TRBD1	TRBJ2-2	-	TRBV7-6	CATQGALTGELFF	TGTGCCACCCAGGGGGCTCTGACCGGGGAGCTGTTTTTT
TRBD1	TRBJ1-1	-	TRBV5-4	CASSFPRGADTEAFF	TGTGCCAGCAGCTTCCCCAGGGGGGCGGACACTGAAGCTTTCTTT
-	TRBJ1-1	-	TRBV7-3	CASSSGSTEAFF	TGTGCCAGCAGCTCAGGGAGTACTGAAGCTTTCTTT
TRBD2	TRBJ2-1	-	TRBV9	CASSPPAAGSRQFF	TGTGCCAGCAGCCCACCGGCAGCGGGGTCCCGGCAGTTCTTC
-	TRBJ2-7	-	TRBV15	CATSERGDSYEQYF	TGTGCCACCAGTGAAAGGGGCGACTCCTACGAGCAGTACTTC
TRBD1	TRBJ1-3	-	TRBV6-5	CASREPGGRNTIYF	TGTGCCAGCAGAGAGCCAGGGGGGCGAAACACCATATATTTT
TRBD1	TRBJ1-5	-	TRBV6-6	CASSYGQGGQPQHF	TGTGCCAGCAGTTACGGACAGGGGGGTCAGCCCCAGCATTTT
TRBD1	TRBJ1-1	-	TRBV19	CASRMTGTGLRVGEAFF	TGTGCCAGTCGCATGACCGGGACAGGACTTAGGGTTGGAGAAGCTTTCTTT
-	TRBJ1-2	-	TRBV7-2	CASSLLAGSGYGYTF	TGTGCCAGCAGCTTATTGGCAGGCTCAGGCTATGGCTACACCTTC
TRBD1	TRBJ2-1	-	TRBV7-3	CASSLSGQGFGEQFF	TGTGCCAGCAGCTTATCTGGACAGGGCTTTGGTGAGCAGTTCTTC
-	TRBJ1-6	-	TRBV7-2	CASSPRGPGAASPLHF	TGTGCCAGCAGCCCCAGGGGCCCCGGTGCGGCGTCACCCCTCCACTTT
TRBD1	TRBJ2-3	once	TRBV30	CAGQVTGVYHPQYF	TGTGCCGGACAGGTAACAGGGGTTTATCACCCGCAGTATTTT
TRBD1	TRBJ1-1	few	TRBV7-9	CASSPQGFHEAFF	TGTGCCAGCAGCCCACAGGGGTTCCATGAAGCTTTCTTT
-	TRBJ1-4	-	TRBV7-2	CASSSAGGDEKLFF	TGTGCCAGCAGCTCGGCCGGAGGGGATGAAAAACTGTTTTTT
-	TRBJ2-5	once	TRBV4-1	CASSQDPFGQPDERTQYF	TGCGCCAGCAGCCAAGACCCATTTGGACAGCCCGATGAGAGGACCCAGTACTTC
-	TRBJ2-5	-	TRBV7-2	CASSFIRAETQYF	TGTGCCAGCAGCTTTATCAGGGCGGAGACCCAGTACTTC
TRBD1	TRBJ1-6	-	TRBV11-1	CASSRDRGGSPLHF	TGTGCCAGCAGCCGAGACAGGGGAGGTTCACCCCTCCACTTT
-	TRBJ1-1	-	TRBV6-5	CASSRGGTEAFF	TGTGCCAGCAGCCGGGGGGGGACTGAAGCTTTCTTT